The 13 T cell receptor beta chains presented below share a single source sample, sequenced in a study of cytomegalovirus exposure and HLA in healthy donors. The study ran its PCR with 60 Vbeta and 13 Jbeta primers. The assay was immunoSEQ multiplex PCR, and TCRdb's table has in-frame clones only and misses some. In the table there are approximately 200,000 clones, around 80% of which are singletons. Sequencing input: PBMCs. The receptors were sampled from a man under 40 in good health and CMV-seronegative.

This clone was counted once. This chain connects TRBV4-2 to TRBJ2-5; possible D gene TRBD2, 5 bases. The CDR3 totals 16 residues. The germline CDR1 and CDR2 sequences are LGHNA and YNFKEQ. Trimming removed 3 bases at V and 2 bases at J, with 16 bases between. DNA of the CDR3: TGTGCCAGCAGCCAGACACATAGCGAGATTCAAGAGACCCAGTACTTC. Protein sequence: CASSQTHSEIQETQYF.

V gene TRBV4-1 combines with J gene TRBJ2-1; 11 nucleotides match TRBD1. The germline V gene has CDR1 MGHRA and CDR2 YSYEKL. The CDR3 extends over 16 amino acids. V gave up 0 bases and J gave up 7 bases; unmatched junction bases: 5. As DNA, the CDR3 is TGCGCCAGCAGCCAAGATCCCGGGACAGGGGGTAATGAGCAGTTCTTC. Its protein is CASSQDPGTGGNEQFF.

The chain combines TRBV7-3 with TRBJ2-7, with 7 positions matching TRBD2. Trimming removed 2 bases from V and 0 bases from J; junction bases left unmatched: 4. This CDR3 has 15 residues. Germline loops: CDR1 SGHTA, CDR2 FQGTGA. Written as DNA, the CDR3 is TGTGCCAGCAGCTTAGGGGGAGGGAGCTCCTACGAGCAGTACTTC. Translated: CASSLGGGSSYEQYF.

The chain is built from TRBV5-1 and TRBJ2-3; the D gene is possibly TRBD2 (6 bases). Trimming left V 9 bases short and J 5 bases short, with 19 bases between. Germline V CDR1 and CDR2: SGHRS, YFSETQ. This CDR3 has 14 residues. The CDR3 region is CATTTSPTIDTQYF. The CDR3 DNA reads TGCGCCACCACCACTAGCCCCACGATAGATACGCAGTATTTT.

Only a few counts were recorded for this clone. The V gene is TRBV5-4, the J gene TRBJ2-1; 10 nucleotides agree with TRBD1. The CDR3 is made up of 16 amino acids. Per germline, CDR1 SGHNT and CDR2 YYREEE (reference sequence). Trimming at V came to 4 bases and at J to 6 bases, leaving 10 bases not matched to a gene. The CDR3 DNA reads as TGTGCCAGCAGCATGACCGGGACAGGGGTTGTCAATGAGCAGTTCTTC. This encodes CASSMTGTGVVNEQFF.

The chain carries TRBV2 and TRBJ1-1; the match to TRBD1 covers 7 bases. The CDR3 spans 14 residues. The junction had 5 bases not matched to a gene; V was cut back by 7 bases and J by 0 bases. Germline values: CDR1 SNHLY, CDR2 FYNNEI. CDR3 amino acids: CASTRDRMNTEAFF. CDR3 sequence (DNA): TGTGCCAGCACAAGGGACAGAATGAACACTGAAGCTTTCTTT.

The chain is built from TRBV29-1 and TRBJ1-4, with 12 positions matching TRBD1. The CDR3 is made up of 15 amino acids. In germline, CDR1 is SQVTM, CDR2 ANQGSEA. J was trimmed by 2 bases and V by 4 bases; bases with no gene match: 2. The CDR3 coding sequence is TGCAGCGTTGCCGGGACAGGGGGCACTAATGAAAAACTGTTTTTT. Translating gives CSVAGTGGTNEKLFF. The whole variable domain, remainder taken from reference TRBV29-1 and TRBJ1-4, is SAVISQKPSRDICQRGTSLTIQCQVDSQVTMMFWYRQQPGQSLTLIATANQGSEATYESGFVIDKFPISRPNLTFSTLTVSNMSPEDSSIYLCSVAGTGGTNEKLFFGSGTQLSVL.

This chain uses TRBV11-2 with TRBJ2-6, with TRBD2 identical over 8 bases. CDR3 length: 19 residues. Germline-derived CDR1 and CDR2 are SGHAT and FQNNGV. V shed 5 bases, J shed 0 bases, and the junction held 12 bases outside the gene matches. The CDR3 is CASSRGLAGRFSGANVLTF. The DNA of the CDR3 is TGTGCCAGCAGCCGAGGGCTAGCGGGCCGTTTCTCTGGGGCCAACGTCCTGACTTTC.

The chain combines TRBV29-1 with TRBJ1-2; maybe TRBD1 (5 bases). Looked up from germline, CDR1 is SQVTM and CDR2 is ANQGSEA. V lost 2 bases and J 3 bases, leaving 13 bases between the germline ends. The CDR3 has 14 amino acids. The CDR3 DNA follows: TGCAGCGTTGAAAGGACCCCGGGGGACTATGGCTACACCTTC. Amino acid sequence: CSVERTPGDYGYTF.

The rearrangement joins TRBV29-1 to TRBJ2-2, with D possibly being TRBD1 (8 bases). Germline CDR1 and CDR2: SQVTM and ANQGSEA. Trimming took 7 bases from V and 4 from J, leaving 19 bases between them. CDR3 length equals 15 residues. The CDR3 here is CSAAGQGGSTGELFF. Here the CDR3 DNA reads TGCAGCGCCGCTGGACAGGGAGGGAGCACCGGGGAGCTGTTTTTT.

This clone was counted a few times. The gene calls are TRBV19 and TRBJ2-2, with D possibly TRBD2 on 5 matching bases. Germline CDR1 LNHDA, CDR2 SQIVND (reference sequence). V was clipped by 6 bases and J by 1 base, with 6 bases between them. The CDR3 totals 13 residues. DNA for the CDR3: TGTGCCAGTAGCGGGAAGAACACCGGGGAGCTGTTTTTT. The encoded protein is CASSGKNTGELFF.

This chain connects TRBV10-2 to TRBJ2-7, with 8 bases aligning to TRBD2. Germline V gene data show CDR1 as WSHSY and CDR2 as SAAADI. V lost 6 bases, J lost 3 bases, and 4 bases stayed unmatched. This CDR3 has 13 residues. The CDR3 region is CASRELADYEQYF. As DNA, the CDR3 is TGCGCCAGCAGAGAACTAGCGGACTACGAGCAGTACTTC.

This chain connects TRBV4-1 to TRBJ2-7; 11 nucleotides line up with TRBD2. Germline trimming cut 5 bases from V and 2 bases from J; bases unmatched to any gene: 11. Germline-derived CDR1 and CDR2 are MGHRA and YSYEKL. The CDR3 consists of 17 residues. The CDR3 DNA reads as TGCGCCAGCAGCGAAAGGGAGGGTAGCGGGAGGGCCTACGAGCAGTACTTC. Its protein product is CASSEREGSGRAYEQYF.